The source of this T cell receptor beta chain is a study of prognosis after radiotherapy for stage I lung cancer. CDR3 of TCR beta was amplified from genomic DNA via a two-round multiplex PCR. The first PCR round targeted every TRBV and TRBJ gene with specific primers. A single record per CDR3 protein comes from TCRdb applying MiXCR to the multiplex PCR reads. The data contain around 60,000 distinct CDR3 sequences, about 30% of them singletons. Each of the patients had no lymph node involvement on CT and PET/CT and no prior chemotherapy, radiotherapy or other malignancies. Regarding the study as a whole: It was not determined whether the expanded TCR clones were tumor-specific.

This CDR3 comprises 15 residues. Germline trimming cut 3 bases from V and 4 bases from J; bases unmatched to any gene: 4. Germline V CDR1 and CDR2: LGHDT, YNNKEL (reference sequence). Only a few counts were recorded for this clonotype. What it binds is not known. Sample: PBMCs, taken before or after stereotactic body radiation therapy (not recorded which). The receptor was isolated from a donor over 45 with non-small cell lung cancer. The V and J genes are TRBV3-1 and TRBJ2-1; 9 bases match TRBD2. The chain's CDR3 is CASSHLSGGYNEQFF. Written as DNA, the CDR3 is TGTGCCAGCAGCCATCTAAGCGGGGGGTACAATGAGCAGTTCTTC.